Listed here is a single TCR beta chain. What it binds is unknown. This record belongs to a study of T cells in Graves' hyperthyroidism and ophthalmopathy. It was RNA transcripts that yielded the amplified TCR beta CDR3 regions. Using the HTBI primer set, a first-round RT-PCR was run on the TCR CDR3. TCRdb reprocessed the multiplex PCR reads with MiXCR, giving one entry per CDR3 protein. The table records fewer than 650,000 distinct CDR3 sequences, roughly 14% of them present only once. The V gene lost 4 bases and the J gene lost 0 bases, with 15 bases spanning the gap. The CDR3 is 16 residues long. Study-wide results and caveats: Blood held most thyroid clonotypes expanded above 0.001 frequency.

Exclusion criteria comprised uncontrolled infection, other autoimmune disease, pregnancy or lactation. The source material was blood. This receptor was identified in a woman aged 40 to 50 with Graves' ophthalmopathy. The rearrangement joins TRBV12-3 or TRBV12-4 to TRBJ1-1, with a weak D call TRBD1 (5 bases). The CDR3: CASSSPPDSLNTEAFF. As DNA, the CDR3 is TGTGCCAGCAGTTCCCCCCCAGACAGTCTGAACACTGAAGCTTTCTTT.